These 25 T cell receptor beta chains share one sample of origin, sequenced in a study of tumor and adjacent non-tumor tissue in lung cancer. RNA was extracted from bulk tissue without any cell sorting. The normal lung tissue was taken more than 3 cm from the tumor edge. A modified ARM-PCR protocol with three rounds of nested PCR amplified TCRbeta. From the multiplex PCR reads, TCRdb called clonotypes with MiXCR, one entry per CDR3 protein. The table includes some 80,000 distinct CDR3 sequences, more than 75% detected once. Sequences were obtained from distant non-tumor lung tissue. The receptor source for this set is a woman aged 50 to 65 with non-small cell lung cancer.

Notes on this clonotype: The CDR3 ends on some other residue instead of the conserved phenylalanine or tryptophan, so this is likely a read error. The rearrangement links TRBV5-1 to TRBJ2-1; 8 bases match TRBD2. J lost 0 bases, V lost 0 bases, and 2 bases had no gene match. Germline values: CDR1 SGHRS, CDR2 YFSETQ. This CDR3 is built from 16 residues. The DNA of the CDR3 is TGCGCCAGCAGCTTGGGAGGGACTAGCTCCTACAATGAGCAGTTCCTC. Translation gives CASSLGGTSSYNEQFL.

The rearrangement links TRBV20-1 to TRBJ1-1; the D gene is possibly TRBD1 (6 bases). The V and J ends lost 3 bases and 5 bases respectively, with 13 bases between them. The V gene's germline CDR1 is DFQATT and CDR2 SNEGSKA (reference sequence). This CDR3 region has 13 residues. CDR3 protein: CSASAGGRTEAFF. In DNA, the CDR3 is TGCAGTGCTAGCGCGGGGGGCCGGACTGAAGCTTTCTTT.

Only one count was recorded for this clonotype. Without the conserved terminal phenylalanine or tryptophan, this CDR3 likely stems from a read error. The V gene is TRBV4-1, the J gene TRBJ2-5; 7 nucleotides align to TRBD1. The CDR3 is 15 residues long. Per the germline V gene, CDR1 is MGHRA and CDR2 is YSYEKL. The CDR3 bases are TGCGGCAGTAGCCAAGAGGGGACAGAGAAAGAGACCCAGTACCTT. This codes for CGSSQEGTEKETQYL.

This clonotype is termed medium-sized. The chain is built from TRBV12-3 or TRBV12-4 and TRBJ2-1; D is uncertain. The CDR3 runs 12 residues. Trimming removed 2 bases from V and 6 bases from J, with 5 bases in between. The CDR3 sequence: CASSLMGNEQFF. CDR3 in DNA: TGTGCCAGCAGTTTAATGGGCAATGAGCAGTTCTTC.

As regards this clonotype: The junction differs from germline at one of its ends, possibly a read error. V usage is TRBV28 and J usage is TRBJ2-1; TRBD2 aligns across 9 bases. Germline assignment: CDR1 MDHEN and CDR2 SYDVKM. This CDR3 spans 14 amino acids. CDR3 sequence (DNA): TGTGCCAGCAGTTCCGGACTAGCGTCCAATGAGCGGTTCTTC. Translated: CASSSGLASNERFF. The variable domain in full, completed from reference TRBV28 and TRBJ2-1, reads DVKVTQSSRYLVKRTGEKVFLECVQDMDHENMFWYRQDPGLGLRLIYFSYDVKMKEKGDIPEGYSVSREKKERFSLILESASTNQTSMYLCASSSGLASNERFFGPGTRLTVL.

This clonotype showed up many times. The rearrangement links TRBV30 to TRBJ2-1; D is perhaps TRBD2 (6 bases). The CDR3 totals 13 residues. Germline V CDR1 and CDR2: GTSNPN, SVGIG (reference sequence). V shed 7 bases and J shed 5 bases, with 15 bases lying between them. The CDR3 DNA follows: TGTGCCTTGGGGCTAGCGCTAAACAATGAGCAGTTCTTC. Its protein product is CALGLALNNEQFF. Supplemented by reference TRBV30 and TRBJ2-1, the full variable domain reads SQTIHQWPATLVQPVGSPLSLECTVEGTSNPNLYWYRQAAGRGLQLLFYSVGIGQISSEVPQNLSASRPQDRQFILSSKKLLLSDSGFYLCALGLALNNEQFFGPGTRLTVL.

Comment on this clonotype: Its ends do not fully match the called genes, so a read error is possible. The V call is TRBV29-1, the J call TRBJ2-1, with D tentatively TRBD2 (5 bases). This CDR3 is 15 amino acids long. The germline V gene has CDR1 SQVTM and CDR2 ANQGSEA. The CDR3: CSVEESTMSINEQLF. CDR3 nucleotide sequence: TGCAGCGTTGAAGAGTCGACTATGTCCATCAATGAACAGTTGTTC.

For this clonotype: A much larger clone differs from this one at a single base, so this may be a read error. The J gene is TRBJ2-3, the V gene TRBV28, with a weak D call TRBD1 (6 bases). Germline V CDR1 and CDR2: MDHEN, SYDVKM. The CDR3 has 14 residues. The CDR3 here is CASSRDISTYTQYF. The DNA for the CDR3 is TGTGCCAGCAGTCGGGACATTAGCACATATACGCAGTATTTT. The variable domain in full, with the rest retrieved from reference TRBV28 and TRBJ2-3, is DVKVTQSSRYLVKRTGEKVFLECVQDMDHENMFWYRQDPGLGLRLIYFSYDVKMKEKGDIPEGYSVSREKKERFSLILESASTNQTSMYLCASSRDISTYTQYFGPGTRLTVL.

As regards this clonotype: A junction boundary mismatches the germline segment, possibly from a read error. The chain uses TRBV10-2 and TRBJ2-1; tentative D call: TRBD2 (6 bases). The CDR3 has 17 residues. Germline CDR1 is WSHSY and CDR2 is SAAADI. The CDR3 protein is CASGESGDNPSYNEQFF. CDR3 nucleotides: TGCGCCAGCGGTGAGTCGGGGGATAATCCCTCCTACAATGAGCAGTTCTTC.

There are a few counts of this clonotype. This clone may be a read error of a much larger clone one base away. The V call is TRBV14, the J call TRBJ1-4, with D hard to call. Germline assignment: CDR1 SGHDN and CDR2 FVKESK. The CDR3 runs to 15 residues. This CDR3 reads CTSSHPKGKTEKLFF. In nucleotides, the CDR3 is TGTACCAGCAGCCACCCGAAGGGTAAAACTGAAAAACTGTTTTTT. The variable domain in full, with the rest retrieved from reference TRBV14 and TRBJ1-4, is EAGVTQFPSHSVIEKGQTVTLRCDPISGHDNLYWYRRVMGKEIKFLLHFVKESKQDESGMPNNRFLAERTGGTYSTLKVQPAELEDSGVYFCTSSHPKGKTEKLFFGSGTQLSVL.

This clonotype counts as medium-sized. The chain links TRBV11-3 to TRBJ2-7; no clear D gene. Trimming cost V 0 bases and J 0 bases, with 9 bases left between them. CDR1 and CDR2 from the germline V gene are SGHNT and YENEEA. The CDR3 totals 15 residues. The CDR3 reads CASSLDPSTSYEQYF. CDR3 coding DNA: TGTGCCAGCAGCTTAGATCCTTCAACCTCCTACGAGCAGTACTTC. The variable domain in full, completed from reference TRBV11-3 and TRBJ2-7, reads EAGVVQSPRYKIIEKKQPVAFWCNPISGHNTLYWYLQNLGQGPELLIRYENEEAVDDSQLPKDRFSAERLKGVDSTLKIQPAELGDSAVYLCASSLDPSTSYEQYFGPGTRLTVT.

A remark on this clonotype: One junction end disagrees with the germline gene, perhaps due to a read error. V gene TRBV12-3 or TRBV12-4 combines with J gene TRBJ2-4; TRBD2 is a possible D gene (6 bases). CDR3 length: 17 amino acids. The CDR3 reads CVSSPYGEVVAKNIQYF. The CDR3 DNA sequence: TGTGTCAGCAGCCCATACGGGGAGGTGGTTGCCAAAAACATTCAGTACTTC.

This clonotype was counted between two and nine times. A read error may produce the germline difference seen at one junction end. The V call is TRBV29-1, the J call TRBJ2-5, with TRBD1 identical over 10 bases. This CDR3 has 12 amino acids. CDR1 SQVTM and CDR2 ANQGSEA come from the germline V gene. CDR3: CSLGTGVKTQYF. The CDR3 bases are TGCAGCTTAGGGACAGGGGTGAAGACTCAGTACTTC.

The chain is built from TRBV5-8 and TRBJ1-5; TRBD1 is a possible D gene (6 bases). Germline V gene sequence: CDR1 SGHTS, CDR2 YDEGEE. V lost 2 bases and J 7 bases, leaving 16 bases between the germline ends. The CDR3 contains 15 residues. CDR3 in amino acids: CASSFNGQPRQPQHF. In nucleotides, the CDR3 is TGTGCCAGCAGCTTTAATGGACAGCCAAGGCAGCCCCAGCATTTT.

The CDR3 region is CASNIELSSEQFF. The DNA for the CDR3 is TGTGCCAGCAACATAGAGCTGAGCAGTGAGCAGTTCTTC. The chain carries TRBV11-2 and TRBJ2-1, with unresolved D. This CDR3 spans 13 amino acids. From germline, CDR1 is SGHAT and CDR2 FQNNGV. V gave up 7 bases and J gave up 9 bases, with 16 bases separating them.

V gene TRBV6-5 combines with J gene TRBJ2-5; D might be TRBD2 (5 bases). Per germline, CDR1 MNHEY and CDR2 SVGAGI. The ends were cut back, 6 bases at V and 1 base at J, with 12 bases in the middle. The CDR3 sequence is 14 residues long. The CDR3 sequence: CASSPGVVQETQYF. CDR3 sequence (DNA): TGTGCCAGCAGCCCCGGGGTGGTCCAAGAGACCCAGTACTTC.

With respect to this clonotype: One end of the junction varies from germline; a read error may be responsible. V gene TRBV10-3 combines with J gene TRBJ2-7; 7 positions agree with TRBD2. The length of the CDR3 is 15 residues. CDR1 is ENHRY and CDR2 is SYGVKD in the germline V gene. Here the CDR3 reads CTISEGSSGSYEQYF. The CDR3 region has the DNA TGTACCATCAGTGAGGGCTCTAGCGGCTCCTACGAGCAGTACTTC.

As concerns this clonotype: An end of the junction does not agree with germline; a read error may underlie this. The V call is TRBV4-1, the J call TRBJ1-5; 8 bases match TRBD1. The germline V gene has CDR1 MGHRA and CDR2 YSYEKL. The CDR3 extends over 17 amino acids. CDR3 nucleotides: TGCGCCAGCAGTCCAGGGTCCACAGGGGGAGCGGGTCAGCCCCGGCATTTT. Its translation: CASSPGSTGGAGQPRHF.

A word on this clonotype: Sequence at one end of the junction differs from germline and may be a read error. V is TRBV5-4 and J is TRBJ2-7, with a possible D match to TRBD2 (6 bases). The germline V gene has CDR1 SGHNT and CDR2 YYREEE (reference sequence). CDR3 length equals 14 residues. The CDR3 DNA is TGTGCCAACAGCTTGGGGGGTTTCTCCTACGAGCGGTACTTC. It translates to CANSLGGFSYERYF.

For this clonotype: In this CDR3 the conserved last residue, phenylalanine or tryptophan, is missing, so a read error is likely. CDR3 protein: CSATPPGLGSEQYI. The CDR3 DNA sequence: TGCAGTGCGACACCCCCGGGACTCGGTAGTGAGCAGTACATC. The gene calls are TRBV20-1 and TRBJ2-7, with D perhaps TRBD2 (6 bases). The CDR3 runs 14 residues. Trimming stripped 6 bases from V and 7 bases from J, with 22 bases between. CDR1 is DFQATT and CDR2 is SNEGSKA in the germline V gene (reference sequence).

About this clonotype itself: Compared with germline, one end of the junction differs, possibly owing to a read error. The V gene is TRBV11-2, the J gene TRBJ2-7; 15 nucleotides align to TRBD2. CDR1 is SGHAT, CDR2 FQNNGV, per germline. This CDR3 comprises 17 residues. CDR3 amino acids: CADSPRTSGRALWEQYF. DNA of the CDR3: TGTGCCGACAGCCCCCGGACTAGCGGGAGGGCATTGTGGGAGCAATACTTC.

A remark on this clonotype: This CDR3 is missing its conserved last phenylalanine or tryptophan, likely due to a read error. This chain joins TRBV11-2 and TRBJ1-1; unclear D gene. The CDR3 runs 14 residues. Per the germline V gene, CDR1 is SGHAT and CDR2 is FQNNGV. The germline V and J ends were trimmed by 3 bases and 9 bases, with 17 bases remaining between them. CDR3 in amino acids: CASSLLMLGTQAFL. The DNA for the CDR3 is TGTGCCAGCAGCTTGCTAATGCTAGGAACTCAAGCTTTCCTT.

The chain joins TRBV29-1 to TRBJ2-1; 7 nucleotides match TRBD2. Germline V CDR1 and CDR2: SQVTM, ANQGSEA. V lost 3 bases and J lost 2; bases outside the gene matches: 7. The length of the CDR3 is 15 residues. CDR3 region: CSVEPDGRTYNEQFF. The CDR3 DNA reads as TGCAGCGTTGAGCCTGACGGGAGGACCTACAATGAGCAGTTCTTC.

A remark on this clonotype: An end of the junction differs from the germline gene, which may be a read error. The chain is built from TRBV29-1 and TRBJ1-2; D possibly corresponds to TRBD1 (5 bases). In germline, CDR1 is SQVTM, CDR2 ANQGSEA. This CDR3 spans 16 amino acids. CDR3 in amino acids: CSARDRVPISNYGYTF. Here the CDR3 DNA reads TGCAGCGCCCGAGACAGAGTACCCATCTCTAACTATGGCTACACTTTC.

Worth noting for this clonotype: A read error may produce the germline difference seen at one junction end. The gene calls are TRBV6-5 and TRBJ1-4; no clear D. The CDR3 is made up of 14 amino acids. From germline, CDR1 is MNHEY and CDR2 SVGAGI. The CDR3 loop is CASRRIATNEILLF. CDR3 DNA: TGTGCCAGCAGACGCATTGCAACTAATGAAATACTGTTGTTT.